The 8 T cell receptor beta chains below were found in one sample sequenced in a study of T cell responses to AZD1222 COVID-19 vaccine. The assay was immunoSEQ multiplex PCR, and TCRdb's table has in-frame clones only and misses some. Here the sample spans roughly 84,000 clones, nearly 90% being singletons. The source was peripheral blood, collected on day 0 of AZD1222 vaccination. All receptors come from an adult in good health.

The sample holds a few counts of this clone. This chain connects TRBV28 to TRBJ2-6; D possibly uses TRBD1 or TRBD2 (5 bases each). V lost 5 bases, J lost 0 bases, and 11 bases lay in between. CDR3 length equals 16 residues. Germline loops: CDR1 MDHEN, CDR2 SYDVKM. Written as DNA, the CDR3 is TGTGCCAGCAGTGGGGGACCTAACTCTGGGGCCAACGTCCTGACTTTC. Its protein is CASSGGPNSGANVLTF.

The chain is built from TRBV24-1 and TRBJ2-1; D may be TRBD2 (6 bases). V was trimmed by 2 bases and J by 7 bases, leaving 17 bases between them. Germline V CDR1 and CDR2: KGHDR, SFDVKD. This CDR3 is 16 amino acids long. CDR3 in amino acids: CATSDSSGPGGNEQFF. The CDR3 DNA follows: TGTGCCACCAGTGATTCTTCGGGCCCCGGAGGGAATGAGCAGTTCTTC.

This chain joins TRBV10-3 and TRBJ1-4; weak D call: TRBD1 (6 bases). This CDR3 contains 14 residues. Trimming left V 4 bases short and J 5 bases short, with 11 bases between. The germline V gene has CDR1 ENHRY and CDR2 SYGVKD. Here the CDR3 reads CAISATGPNEKLFF. The CDR3 coding sequence is TGTGCCATCAGTGCAACAGGGCCCAATGAAAAACTGTTTTTT.

The V call is TRBV2, the J call TRBJ2-7; TRBD1 matches at 8 bases. Germline CDR1 reads SNHLY; CDR2 reads FYNNEI. This CDR3 region has 15 residues. With 6 bases clipped from V and 3 bases from J, the junction kept 10 bases outside the gene matches. In DNA form, the CDR3 reads TGTGCCAGCAGCCGCCTCGGACAGGGATTCTACGAGCAGTACTTC. It is translated as CASSRLGQGFYEQYF.

V usage is TRBV7-2 and J usage is TRBJ1-1; TRBD1 agrees at 7 bases. Per germline, CDR1 SGHTA and CDR2 FQGNSA. This CDR3 region has 14 residues. The J segment lost 4 bases and the V segment lost 4 bases, leaving 6 bases of the junction unmatched. This CDR3 is CASSSTGLSTEAFF. The CDR3 DNA reads as TGTGCCAGCAGCTCGACAGGGCTCAGCACTGAAGCTTTCTTT.

This chain joins TRBV5-1 and TRBJ2-1, with D possibly called TRBD1 or TRBD2 (6 bases each). The V and J ends lost 3 bases and 8 bases respectively, with 18 bases between them. Germline CDR1 and CDR2: SGHRS and YFSETQ. The length of the CDR3 is 15 residues. DNA for the CDR3: TGCGCCAGCAGCTACGGGACTCAGGGGATGCATGAGCAGTTCTTC. Translated: CASSYGTQGMHEQFF.

The chain joins TRBV5-4 to TRBJ2-1; D is uncertain. CDR1 SGHNT and CDR2 YYREEE come from the germline V gene (reference sequence). V lost 2 bases and J 6 bases, leaving 12 bases between the germline ends. This CDR3 contains 14 residues. CDR3 bases: TGTGCCAGCAGCTTTACTCCTAGTGGCAATGAGCAGTTCTTC. This encodes CASSFTPSGNEQFF.

Notes on this clone: The same CDR3 arises from other DNA sequences in this sample as well. The chain uses TRBV15 and TRBJ2-5; D unresolved. CDR1 LNHNV and CDR2 YYDKDF come from the germline V gene (reference sequence). V was trimmed by 0 bases and J by 5 bases, leaving 4 bases between them. The CDR3 totals 12 residues. In DNA form, the CDR3 reads TGTGCCACCAGCAGAGATCGGGAGACCCAGTACTTC. Translating gives CATSRDRETQYF.